These 22 T cell receptor beta chains share one sample of origin, sequenced in a study of blood T cells in healthy people across ages. Together with a sample-barcoded 5' primer, a J-beta primer mix was included in a second PCR lasting about 7 to 11 cycles. TCRdb reanalysed the 5' RACE reads using MiXCR and keeps one entry per CDR3 protein. In the table there are about 400,000 distinct CDR3 sequences, 52% of which are singletons. The specimen sequenced was blood. The receptors come from a man in his 60s in good health.

The chain carries TRBV6-2 or TRBV6-3 and TRBJ2-1; D might be TRBD1 (6 bases). CDR3 length equals 14 residues. V was clipped by 6 bases and J by 4 bases, with 13 bases between them. The germline V gene has CDR1 MNHEY and CDR2 SVGEGT. DNA of the CDR3: TGTGCCAGCAGGTTACGACAGGTTTACAATGAGCAGTTCTTC. Protein product: CASRLRQVYNEQFF.

The rearrangement links TRBV29-1 to TRBJ2-1; possibly TRBD1 or TRBD2 for D (6 bases each). This CDR3 comprises 17 residues. CDR1 SQVTM and CDR2 ANQGSEA come from the germline V gene. V lost 6 bases and J lost 0, with 21 bases in between. The CDR3 spells CSVFGAGQRSSYNEQFF. The CDR3 coding sequence is TGCAGCGTCTTTGGGGCGGGACAAAGATCCTCCTACAATGAGCAGTTCTTC.

The gene calls are TRBV25-1 and TRBJ2-3, with 10 bases aligning to TRBD2. The CDR3 contains 16 residues. The germline gives CDR1 MGHDK, CDR2 SYGVNS. With 2 bases clipped from V and 6 bases from J, the junction kept 8 bases outside the gene matches. This chain's CDR3 is CASSEAGLAARDTQYF. The CDR3 DNA reads as TGTGCCAGCAGTGAAGCAGGACTAGCGGCGAGGGATACGCAGTATTTT.

The V and J genes are TRBV29-1 and TRBJ2-1; D may correspond to TRBD1 or TRBD2 (6 bases each). Germline CDR1 is SQVTM and CDR2 is ANQGSEA. This CDR3 is built from 13 residues. The V end lost 8 bases, the J end lost 8 bases, and 19 bases lay between the germline ends. Here the CDR3 reads CSCSGAPGDEQFF. CDR3 DNA sequence: TGCAGCTGTTCGGGGGCCCCAGGAGATGAGCAGTTCTTC.

The table lists this clonotype with a few counts. The chain couples TRBV7-8 to TRBJ2-3, with D perhaps TRBD2 (5 bases). Germline CDR1 and CDR2: SGHVS and FQNEAQ. The CDR3 is 13 residues long. V lost 5 bases and J 6 bases, leaving 12 bases between the germline ends. For the CDR3, the DNA is TGTGCCAGCAGCCCGGTGGAGGAGGATACGCAGTATTTT. This translates into CASSPVEEDTQYF. The complete variable domain, with remaining parts taken from reference TRBV7-8 and TRBJ2-3, reads GAGVSQSPRYKVAKRGQDVALRCDPISGHVSLFWYQQALGQGPEFLTYFQNEAQLDKSGLPSDRFFAERPEGSVSTLKIQRTQQEDSAVYLCASSPVEEDTQYFGPGTRLTVL.

The rearrangement joins TRBV28 to TRBJ2-3; D remains unclear. Trimming cost V 6 bases and J 6 bases, with 13 bases left between them. CDR1 and CDR2 (germline): MDHEN, SYDVKM. This CDR3 spans 13 amino acids. The DNA of the CDR3 is TGTGCCAGCAGGGCGCGCCTTGGTGATACGCAGTATTTT. It specifies CASRARLGDTQYF.

V is TRBV7-2 and J is TRBJ2-1; maybe TRBD2 (6 bases). V was pared by 5 bases and J by 6 bases, with 17 bases between. CDR3 length equals 15 residues. Germline values: CDR1 SGHTA, CDR2 FQGNSA. The CDR3 spells CASSPSGRGLNEQFF. In nucleotides, the CDR3 is TGTGCCAGCAGCCCCTCGGGGCGGGGCCTCAATGAGCAGTTCTTC.

This clonotype has ten or more counts. The chain joins TRBV6-5 to TRBJ1-2; D call uncertain. Trimming took off 2 bases at V and 9 bases at J, with 10 bases between the two ends. Germline V CDR1 and CDR2: MNHEY, SVGAGI. The CDR3 spans 12 residues. CDR3 protein: CASSYVGSSYTF. The CDR3 coding sequence is TGTGCCAGCAGTTACGTGGGGAGTAGCTACACCTTC.

This clonotype has a single count. The chain has TRBV12-5 and TRBJ2-2; weak D call: TRBD1 (5 bases). Germline CDR1 LGHNT, CDR2 FRNRAP. CDR3 size: 17 residues. V was pared by 5 bases and J by 1 base, with 17 bases between. CDR3 residues: CASGPAGPTGNTGELFF. CDR3 bases: TGTGCTAGTGGTCCCGCCGGCCCCACAGGGAACACCGGGGAGCTGTTTTTT.

The V call is TRBV15, the J call TRBJ2-6, with 10 bases identical to TRBD1. Unmatched junction bases numbered 6, after V lost 5 bases and J lost 2 bases. Germline CDR1 and CDR2: LNHNV and YYDKDF (reference sequence). CDR3 length equals 17 residues. The CDR3 spells CATSVRDRGAGANVLTF. CDR3 nucleotide sequence: TGTGCCACCAGCGTCCGGGACAGGGGAGCTGGGGCCAACGTCCTGACTTTC. Based on the CDR3 plus reference TRBV15 and TRBJ2-6, the full variable domain is DAMVIQNPRYQVTQFGKPVTLSCSQTLNHNVMYWYQQKSSQAPKLLFHYYDKDFNNEADTPDNFQSRRPNTSFCFLDIRSPGLGDTAMYLCATSVRDRGAGANVLTFGAGSRLTVL.

The V call is TRBV30, the J call TRBJ1-4; 9 nucleotides align to TRBD1. V dropped 4 bases and J dropped 5; count of bases not matched to a gene: 8. Germline CDR1 GTSNPN, CDR2 SVGIG (reference sequence). The CDR3 loop spans 15 amino acids. The CDR3 coding sequence is TGTGCCTGGACCCCCAAGGGGACAGGGAATGAAAAACTGTTTTTT. It codes for CAWTPKGTGNEKLFF. Complete variable domain (other parts from reference TRBV30 and TRBJ1-4): SQTIHQWPATLVQPVGSPLSLECTVEGTSNPNLYWYRQAAGRGLQLLFYSVGIGQISSEVPQNLSASRPQDRQFILSSKKLLLSDSGFYLCAWTPKGTGNEKLFFGSGTQLSVL.

The DNA of the CDR3 is TGTGCCAGCAGCGAAAACCGGGGGATATACAATGAGCAGTACTTC. Translated: CASSENRGIYNEQYF. V is TRBV2 and J is TRBJ2-1, with D perhaps matching TRBD2 (6 bases). The DNA end lines up better with TRBJ2-7; the J call may be wrong. The germline CDR1 and CDR2 sequences are SNHLY and FYNNEI. CDR3 length: 15 amino acids.

DNA for the CDR3: TGTGCCAATGCGGGAGGCCCCCTCACCGGGGAGCTGTTTTTT. The encoded protein is CANAGGPLTGELFF. V usage is TRBV7-2 and J usage is TRBJ2-2; the match to TRBD2 covers 8 bases. The CDR3 is 14 amino acids. The V and J ends lost 10 bases and 4 bases, in that order; junction bases with no gene match: 8. Germline lookup yields CDR1 SGHTA and CDR2 FQGNSA.

This clonotype was observed a handful of times. The chain uses TRBV4-3 and TRBJ2-7, with D unresolved. V lost 1 base and J lost 4, with 14 bases in between. CDR1 is LGHNA and CDR2 is YSLEER in the germline V gene. The CDR3 extends over 15 amino acids. The CDR3 nucleotides read TGCGCCAGCAGCCAAGTGGCCGAGGTGGGGTACGAGCAGTACTTC. Amino acids: CASSQVAEVGYEQYF.

V and J are TRBV7-9 and TRBJ1-6; no definite D call. This CDR3 has 14 residues. V lost 8 bases to trimming and J lost 10 bases, with 18 bases between them. Per germline, CDR1 SEHNR and CDR2 FQNEAQ (reference sequence). CDR3 coding DNA: TGTGCCAGCGGGCGCGAGACCCGTTCCTCACCCCTCCACTTT. It codes for CASGRETRSSPLHF.

This clonotype was observed at least ten times. This chain links TRBV27 with TRBJ2-7; D is perhaps TRBD2 (7 bases). The ends were cut back, 5 bases at V and 2 bases at J, with 13 bases in the middle. The CDR3 consists of 14 residues. CDR1 and CDR2 from the germline V gene are MNHEY and SMNVEV (reference sequence). The CDR3 region is CASSPSRGPYEQYF. The CDR3 region has the DNA TGTGCCAGCAGTCCCTCGCGGGGGCCCTACGAGCAGTACTTC.

The CDR3, as DNA: TGTGCCAGCTTTGGAGATACGCAGTATTTT. This translates into CASFGDTQYF. V gene TRBV28 combines with J gene TRBJ2-3; D unclear. The germline CDR1 and CDR2 sequences are MDHEN and SYDVKM. The CDR3 is made up of 10 amino acids. The V and J ends lost 8 bases and 5 bases respectively, with 5 bases between them.

V gene TRBV11-1 combines with J gene TRBJ2-5, with 7 bases fitting TRBD2. Germline lookup yields CDR1 SGHAT and CDR2 FQDESV (reference sequence). This CDR3 is 15 amino acids long. V gave up 0 bases and J gave up 3 bases; unmatched junction bases: 4. CDR3 amino acids: CASSLAGTIEETQYF. CDR3 DNA sequence: TGTGCCAGCAGCTTAGCCGGGACTATCGAAGAGACCCAGTACTTC.

This clonotype was recorded at least ten times. The CDR3 DNA follows: TGTGCCAGCAGCCCCAACTGGGGCTGGGAGACCCAGTACTTC. This codes for CASSPNWGWETQYF. The chain links TRBV14 to TRBJ2-5; TRBD1 might be the D (5 bases). V lost 4 bases and J lost 5, with 14 bases in between. This CDR3 has 14 residues. Germline CDR1 SGHDN, CDR2 FVKESK.

In this sample, this clonotype turned up many times. The chain couples TRBV20-1 to TRBJ2-5, with a weak D call TRBD2 (6 bases). Germline CDR1 and CDR2: DFQATT and SNEGSKA (reference sequence). The V end lost 0 bases, the J end lost 5 bases, and 19 bases lay between the germline ends. This CDR3 contains 16 residues. CDR3 nucleotide sequence: TGCAGTGCTAGAGATGCCGCGGGGCCCTCCGTGGAGACCCAGTACTTC. Translated, it gives CSARDAAGPSVETQYF.

This clonotype was observed at least ten times. The CDR3 spells CASSLTGANVLTF. The CDR3 DNA is TGTGCCAGCAGCTTAACCGGGGCCAACGTCCTGACTTTC. The chain couples TRBV12-3 or TRBV12-4 to TRBJ2-6; D gene unclear. This CDR3 contains 13 residues. V lost 6 bases and J lost 4, with 7 bases in between.

This clonotype has ten or more counts. A read error may explain this, as a much larger clone is one base away. The chain uses TRBV7-2 and TRBJ2-5; D may correspond to TRBD1 or TRBD2 (5 bases each). Germline V gene data show CDR1 as SGHTA and CDR2 as FQGNSA. CDR3 length: 14 residues. The ends were cut back, 5 bases at V and 1 base at J, with 11 bases in the middle. CDR3 protein: CASSVSGRQETQYF. CDR3 in DNA: TGTGCCAGCAGCGTGTCGGGGCGCCAAGAGACCCAGTACTTC. The entire variable domain, with the rest obtained from reference TRBV7-2 and TRBJ2-5, is as follows: GAGVSQSPSNKVTEKGKDVELRCDPISGHTALYWYRQSLGQGLEFLIYFQGNSAPDKSGLPSDRFSAERTGGSVSTLTIQRTQQEDSAVYLCASSVSGRQETQYFGPGTRLLVL.